This TCR beta chain was profiled in a study of blood T cell repertoires in COVID-19. About the study: T cells, B-cell-depleted T cells, or PBMCs supplied cDNA or gDNA.

Categorization into cohorts depended on clinical history that participants reported. Methods used by the authors: Reference gene primer amplification gave estimated nucleated cell counts. Repertoires were generated with immunoSEQ multiplex PCR, while TCRdb's copy carries only in-frame clones and drops some. The V and J calls and clone size come from that table; D and trimming were worked out from the DNA. The sample carries roughly 430,000 clones, around 90% recorded once. The TCR sequence derives from a woman in her thirties or forties with acute COVID-19. The specimen was PBMCs or T cells enriched from blood (not recorded which).

The CDR3 region is CASSYESGGLEETQYF. CDR3 DNA: TGTGCCAGCAGCTATGAGAGCGGGGGTTTGGAAGAGACCCAGTACTTC. The chain couples TRBV13 to TRBJ2-5, with 8 bases matching TRBD2. Losses at the gene ends were 4 bases for V and 3 bases for J; bases not matched to a gene: 10. Germline loops: CDR1 PRHDT, CDR2 FYEKMQ (reference sequence). The CDR3 has 16 amino acids.